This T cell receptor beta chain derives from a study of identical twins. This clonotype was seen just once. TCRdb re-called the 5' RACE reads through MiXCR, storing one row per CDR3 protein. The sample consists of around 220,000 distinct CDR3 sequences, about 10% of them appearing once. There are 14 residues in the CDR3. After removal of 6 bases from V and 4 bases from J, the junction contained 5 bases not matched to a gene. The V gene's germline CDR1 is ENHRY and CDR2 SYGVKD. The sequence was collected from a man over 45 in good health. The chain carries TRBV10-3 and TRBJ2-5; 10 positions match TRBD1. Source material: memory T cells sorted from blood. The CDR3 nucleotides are TGTGCCATCAGACCGGGACAGGGGTCAGAGACCCAGTACTTC. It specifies CAIRPGQGSETQYF.